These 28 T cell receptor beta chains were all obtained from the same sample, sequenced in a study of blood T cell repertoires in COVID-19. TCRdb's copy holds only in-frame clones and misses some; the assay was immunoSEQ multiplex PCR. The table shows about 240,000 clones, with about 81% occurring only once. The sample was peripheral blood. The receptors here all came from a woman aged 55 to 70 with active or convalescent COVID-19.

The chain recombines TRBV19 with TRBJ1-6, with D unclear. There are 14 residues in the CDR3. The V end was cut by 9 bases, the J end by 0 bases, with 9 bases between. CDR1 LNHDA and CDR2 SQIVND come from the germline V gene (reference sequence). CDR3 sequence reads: CASRPSSYNSPLHF. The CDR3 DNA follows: TGTGCCAGCCGCCCGAGCTCCTATAATTCACCCCTCCACTTT.

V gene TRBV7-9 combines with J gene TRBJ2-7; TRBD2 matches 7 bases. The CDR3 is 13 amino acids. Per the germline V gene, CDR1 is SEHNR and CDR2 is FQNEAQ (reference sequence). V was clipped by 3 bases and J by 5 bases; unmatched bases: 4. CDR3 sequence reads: CASSFGGSNEQYF. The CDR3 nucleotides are TGTGCCAGCAGCTTCGGGGGGTCCAACGAGCAGTACTTC. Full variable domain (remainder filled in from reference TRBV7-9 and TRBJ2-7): DTGVSQNPRHKITKRGQNVTFRCDPISEHNRLYWYRQTLGQGPEFLTYFQNEAQLEKSRLLSDRFSAERPKGSFSTLEIQRTEQGDSAMYLCASSFGGSNEQYFGPGTRLTVT.

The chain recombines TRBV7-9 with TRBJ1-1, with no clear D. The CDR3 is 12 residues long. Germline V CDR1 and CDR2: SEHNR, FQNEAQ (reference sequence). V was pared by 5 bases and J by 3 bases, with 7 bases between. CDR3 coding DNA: TGTGCCAGCAGCCGAGGCGACACTGAAGCTTTCTTT. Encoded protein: CASSRGDTEAFF. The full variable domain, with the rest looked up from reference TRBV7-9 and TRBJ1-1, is DTGVSQNPRHKITKRGQNVTFRCDPISEHNRLYWYRQTLGQGPEFLTYFQNEAQLEKSRLLSDRFSAERPKGSFSTLEIQRTEQGDSAMYLCASSRGDTEAFFGQGTRLTVV.

The CDR3, as DNA: TGCGCCAGCAGCCGGTGGGAGGCCGGAAACACCATATATTTT. As protein: CASSRWEAGNTIYF. The chain is built from TRBV4-3 and TRBJ1-3; D gene unclear. There are 14 residues in the CDR3. Germline lookup yields CDR1 LGHNA and CDR2 YSLEER. V was trimmed by 4 bases and J by 4 bases, leaving 11 bases between them.

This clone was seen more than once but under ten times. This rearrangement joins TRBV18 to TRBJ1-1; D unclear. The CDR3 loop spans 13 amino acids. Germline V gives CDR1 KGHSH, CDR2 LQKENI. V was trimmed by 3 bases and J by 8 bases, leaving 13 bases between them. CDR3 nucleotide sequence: TGTGCCAGCTCACCTCAGGCAGGTGAAGAAGCTTTCTTT. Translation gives CASSPQAGEEAFF.

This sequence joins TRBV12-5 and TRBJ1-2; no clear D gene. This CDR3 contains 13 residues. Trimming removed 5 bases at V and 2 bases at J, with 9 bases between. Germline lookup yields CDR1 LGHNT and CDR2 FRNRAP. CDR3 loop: CASGTSENYGYTF. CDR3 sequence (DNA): TGTGCTAGTGGTACGTCAGAAAACTATGGCTACACCTTC.

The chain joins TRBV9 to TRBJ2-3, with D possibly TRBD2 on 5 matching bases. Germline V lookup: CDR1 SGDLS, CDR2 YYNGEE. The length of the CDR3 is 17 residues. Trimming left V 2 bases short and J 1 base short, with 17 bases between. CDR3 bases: TGTGCCAGCAGCGTCCATAGCGCCTCACGGGGCACAGATACGCAGTATTTT. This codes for CASSVHSASRGTDTQYF.

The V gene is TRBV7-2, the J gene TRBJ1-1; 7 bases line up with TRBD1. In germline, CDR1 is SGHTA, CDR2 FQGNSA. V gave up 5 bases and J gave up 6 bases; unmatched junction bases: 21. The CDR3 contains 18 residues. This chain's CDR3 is CASSPYRQGGPGGAEAFF. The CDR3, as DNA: TGTGCCAGCAGCCCCTATCGACAGGGAGGTCCGGGTGGAGCTGAAGCTTTCTTT.

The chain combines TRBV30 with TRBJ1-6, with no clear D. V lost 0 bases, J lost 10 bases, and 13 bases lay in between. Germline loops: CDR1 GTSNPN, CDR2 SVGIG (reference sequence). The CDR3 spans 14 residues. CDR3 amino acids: CAWSVTERGSPLHF. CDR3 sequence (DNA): TGTGCCTGGAGTGTTACGGAGAGAGGGTCACCCCTCCACTTT.

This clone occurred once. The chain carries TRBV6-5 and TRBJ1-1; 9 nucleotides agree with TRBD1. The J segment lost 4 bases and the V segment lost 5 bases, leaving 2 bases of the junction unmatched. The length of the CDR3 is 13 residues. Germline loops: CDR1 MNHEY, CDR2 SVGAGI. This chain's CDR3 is CASSRGQGTEAFF. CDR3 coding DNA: TGTGCCAGCAGTAGGGGACAGGGCACTGAAGCTTTCTTT.

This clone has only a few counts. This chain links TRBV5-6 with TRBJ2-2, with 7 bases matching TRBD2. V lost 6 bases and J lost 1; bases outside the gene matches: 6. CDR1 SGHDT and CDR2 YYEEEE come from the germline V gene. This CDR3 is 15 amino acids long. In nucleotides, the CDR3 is TGTGCCAGCAATGGGGACTACCAGAACACCGGGGAGCTGTTTTTT. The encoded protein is CASNGDYQNTGELFF.

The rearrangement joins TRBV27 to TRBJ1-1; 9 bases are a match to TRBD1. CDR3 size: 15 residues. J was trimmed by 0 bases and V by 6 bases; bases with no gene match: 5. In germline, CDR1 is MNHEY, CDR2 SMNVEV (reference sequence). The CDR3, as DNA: TGTGCCAGCAGGCCGGGACAGGGCCTGAACACTGAAGCTTTCTTT. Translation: CASRPGQGLNTEAFF.

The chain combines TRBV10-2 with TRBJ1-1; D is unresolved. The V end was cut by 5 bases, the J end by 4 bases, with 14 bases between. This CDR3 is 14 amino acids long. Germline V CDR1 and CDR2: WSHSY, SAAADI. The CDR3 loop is CASSSGGRGTEAFF. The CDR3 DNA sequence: TGCGCCAGCAGTTCGGGAGGGCGGGGCACTGAAGCTTTCTTT.

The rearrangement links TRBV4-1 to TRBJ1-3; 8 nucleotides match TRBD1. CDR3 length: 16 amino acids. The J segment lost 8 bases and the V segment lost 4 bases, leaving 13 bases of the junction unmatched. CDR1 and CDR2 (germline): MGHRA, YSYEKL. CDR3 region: CASSPKDRGWRDTIYF. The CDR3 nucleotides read TGCGCCAGCAGCCCCAAAGACAGGGGATGGAGAGACACCATATATTTT.

The DNA of the CDR3 is TGCGCCAGCAGCTTGGTCACAGGGCTGAACACTGAAGCTTTCTTT. Its translation: CASSLVTGLNTEAFF. The chain has TRBV5-1 and TRBJ1-1; weak D call: TRBD1 (6 bases). CDR1 and CDR2 from the germline V gene are SGHRS and YFSETQ. Trimming removed 0 bases from V and 0 bases from J, with 9 bases in between. The CDR3 covers 15 residues.

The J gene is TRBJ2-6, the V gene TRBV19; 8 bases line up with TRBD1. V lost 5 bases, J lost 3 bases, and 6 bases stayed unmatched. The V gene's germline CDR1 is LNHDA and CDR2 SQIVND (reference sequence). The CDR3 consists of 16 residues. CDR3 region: CASSRQGAGGANVLTF. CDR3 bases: TGTGCCAGTAGTCGCCAGGGGGCAGGTGGGGCCAACGTCCTGACTTTC.

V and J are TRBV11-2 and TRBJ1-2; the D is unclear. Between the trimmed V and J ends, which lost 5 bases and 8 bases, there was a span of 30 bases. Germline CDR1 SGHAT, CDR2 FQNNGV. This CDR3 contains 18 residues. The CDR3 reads CASSPQRGPAGWMGGYTF. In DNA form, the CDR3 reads TGTGCCAGCAGCCCGCAGCGGGGTCCGGCAGGATGGATGGGGGGCTACACCTTC.

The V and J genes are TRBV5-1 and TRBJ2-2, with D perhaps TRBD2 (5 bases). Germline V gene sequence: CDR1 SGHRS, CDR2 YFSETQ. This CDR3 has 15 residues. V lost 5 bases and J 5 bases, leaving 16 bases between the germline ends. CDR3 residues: CASRKERLETGELFF. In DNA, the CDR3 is TGCGCCAGCAGGAAGGAGCGGCTCGAAACCGGGGAGCTGTTTTTT.

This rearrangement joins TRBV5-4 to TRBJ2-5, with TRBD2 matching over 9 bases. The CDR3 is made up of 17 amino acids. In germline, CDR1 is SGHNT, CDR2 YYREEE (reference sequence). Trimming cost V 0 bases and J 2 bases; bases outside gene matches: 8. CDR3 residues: CASSLGGLAGSQETQYF. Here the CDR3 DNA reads TGTGCCAGCAGCTTGGGAGGGCTAGCGGGGTCGCAAGAGACCCAGTACTTC.

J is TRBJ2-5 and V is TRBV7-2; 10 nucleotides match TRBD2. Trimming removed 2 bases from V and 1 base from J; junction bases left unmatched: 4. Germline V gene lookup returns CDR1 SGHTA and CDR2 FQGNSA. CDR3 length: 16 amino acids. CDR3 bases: TGTGCCAGCAGCTTATCGCTAGCGGGGGCCCAAGAGACCCAGTACTTC. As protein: CASSLSLAGAQETQYF. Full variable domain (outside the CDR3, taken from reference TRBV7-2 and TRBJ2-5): GAGVSQSPSNKVTEKGKDVELRCDPISGHTALYWYRQSLGQGLEFLIYFQGNSAPDKSGLPSDRFSAERTGGSVSTLTIQRTQQEDSAVYLCASSLSLAGAQETQYFGPGTRLLVL.

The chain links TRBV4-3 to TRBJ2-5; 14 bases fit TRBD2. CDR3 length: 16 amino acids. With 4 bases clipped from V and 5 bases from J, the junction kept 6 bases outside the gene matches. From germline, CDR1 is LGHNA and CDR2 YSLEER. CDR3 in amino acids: CASSPTSGGAGETQYF. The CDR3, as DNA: TGCGCCAGCAGCCCGACTAGCGGGGGGGCGGGGGAGACCCAGTACTTC.

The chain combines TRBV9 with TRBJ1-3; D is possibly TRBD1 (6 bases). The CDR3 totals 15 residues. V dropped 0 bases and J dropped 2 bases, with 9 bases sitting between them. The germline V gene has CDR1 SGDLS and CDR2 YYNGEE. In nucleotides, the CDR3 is TGTGCCAGCAGCGTAGGACGGACAGCTGGAAACACCATATATTTT. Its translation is CASSVGRTAGNTIYF. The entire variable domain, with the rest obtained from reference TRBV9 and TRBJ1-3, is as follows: DSGVTQTPKHLITATGQRVTLRCSPRSGDLSVYWYQQSLDQGLQFLIQYYNGEERAKGNILERFSAQQFPDLHSELNLSSLELGDSALYFCASSVGRTAGNTIYFGEGSWLTVV.

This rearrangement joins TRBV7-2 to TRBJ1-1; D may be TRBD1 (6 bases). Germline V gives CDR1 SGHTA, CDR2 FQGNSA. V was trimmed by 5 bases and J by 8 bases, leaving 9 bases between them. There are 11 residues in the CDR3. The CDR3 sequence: CASSLQGEAFF. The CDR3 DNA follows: TGTGCCAGCAGCCTACAGGGAGAAGCTTTCTTT.

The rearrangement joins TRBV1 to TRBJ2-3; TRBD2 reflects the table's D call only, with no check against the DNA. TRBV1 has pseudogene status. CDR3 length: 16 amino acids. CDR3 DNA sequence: TGCACCAGCAGCCAAGATCTAGCGGGGGGGCCGGATACGCAGTATTTT. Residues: CTSSQDLAGGPDTQYF.

The CDR3 region has the DNA TGTGCCAGCAGTTACTCGGAGGGGTACTCCTACGAGCAGTACTTC. It specifies CASSYSEGYSYEQYF. The J gene is TRBJ2-7, the V gene TRBV6-5, with D perhaps matching TRBD2 (6 bases). CDR1 is MNHEY, CDR2 SVGAGI, per germline. The germline V and J ends were trimmed by 0 bases and 0 bases, with 9 bases remaining between them. This CDR3 contains 15 residues.

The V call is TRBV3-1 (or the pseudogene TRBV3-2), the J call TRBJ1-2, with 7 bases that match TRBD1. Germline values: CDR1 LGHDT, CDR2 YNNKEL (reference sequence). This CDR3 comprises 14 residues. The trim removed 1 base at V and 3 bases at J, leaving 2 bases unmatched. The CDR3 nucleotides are TGTGCCAGCAGCCAAGGGACAGGAGACTATGGCTACACCTTC. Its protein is CASSQGTGDYGYTF.

CDR3 sequence: CASSQEPRGRNNEQFF. The CDR3 DNA sequence: TGCGCCAGCAGCCAAGAACCCAGGGGGCGGAACAATGAGCAGTTCTTC. The chain uses TRBV4-3 and TRBJ2-1; 8 bases are a match to TRBD1. CDR1 and CDR2 (germline): LGHNA, YSLEER. Germline trimming cut 0 bases from V and 5 bases from J; bases unmatched to any gene: 6. The CDR3 is 16 amino acids.

The CDR3 reads CASSRGTAIRPLYGYTF. Here the CDR3 DNA reads TGTGCCAGCAGCCGAGGGACAGCGATCCGCCCTCTCTATGGCTACACCTTC. The genes are TRBV11-3 and TRBJ1-2; 7 bases line up with TRBD1. In germline, CDR1 is SGHNT, CDR2 YENEEA. V shed 5 bases and J 4 bases; nucleotides not matched to a gene: 16. The CDR3 runs 17 residues.